There are many counts of the clone carrying this T cell receptor (beta chain). What it recognizes is unknown. This sample is drawn from a study of T cells in Graves' hyperthyroidism and ophthalmopathy. The ends lost 5 bases at V and 9 bases at J; junction bases unmatched: 8. This CDR3 contains 15 residues. Investigators excluded patients with uncontrolled infection, other autoimmune disease, pregnancy or lactation. RNA transcripts were the template for amplifying TCR beta CDR3 regions. A first-round RT-PCR of the TCR CDR3 used the HTBI primer set. TCRdb reprocessed the multiplex PCR reads with MiXCR, giving one entry per CDR3 protein. The sample shows more than 550,000 distinct CDR3 sequences, over 40% of them seen only once. Points from the study as a whole: The model's output predicted ophthalmopathy at a median of roughly 6.9 months prior to onset. Stable hyperthyroidism and ophthalmopathy were separated using 13 V-J signatures. Blood also carried most thyroid clonotypes expanded above 0.001.

The sample consisted of peripheral blood or thyroid tissue (not recorded which). The genes are TRBV12-3 or TRBV12-4 and TRBJ1-6, with 9 positions matching TRBD1. The TCR originated in an adult man with Graves' disease, either hyperthyroidism or ophthalmopathy (not recorded which). This chain's CDR3 is CASSAGQGTGSPLHF. DNA of the CDR3: TGTGCCAGCAGTGCCGGACAGGGGACCGGTTCACCCCTCCACTTT.